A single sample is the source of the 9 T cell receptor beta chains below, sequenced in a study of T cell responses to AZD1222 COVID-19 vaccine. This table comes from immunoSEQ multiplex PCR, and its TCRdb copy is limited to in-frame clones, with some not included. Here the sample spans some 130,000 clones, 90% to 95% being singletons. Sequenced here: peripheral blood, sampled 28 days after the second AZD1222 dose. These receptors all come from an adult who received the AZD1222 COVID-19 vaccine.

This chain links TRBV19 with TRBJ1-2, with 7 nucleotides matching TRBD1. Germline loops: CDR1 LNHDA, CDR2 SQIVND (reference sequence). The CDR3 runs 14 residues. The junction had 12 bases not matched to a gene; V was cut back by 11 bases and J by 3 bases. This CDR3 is CAPGSQGGDYGYTF. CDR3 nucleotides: TGTGCCCCCGGAAGCCAGGGGGGGGACTATGGCTACACCTTC. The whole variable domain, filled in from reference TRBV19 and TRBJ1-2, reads DGGITQSPKYLFRKEGQNVTLSCEQNLNHDAMYWYRQDPGQGLRLIYYSQIVNDFQKGDIAEGYSVSREKKESFPLTVTSAQKNPTAFYLCAPGSQGGDYGYTFGSGTRLTVV.

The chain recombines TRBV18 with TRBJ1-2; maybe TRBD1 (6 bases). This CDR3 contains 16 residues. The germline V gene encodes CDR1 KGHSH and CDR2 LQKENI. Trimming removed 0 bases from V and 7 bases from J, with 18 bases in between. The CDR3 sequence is CASSPPARGTFRGYTF. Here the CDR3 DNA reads TGTGCCAGCTCACCACCGGCCAGGGGAACTTTTCGTGGCTACACCTTC.

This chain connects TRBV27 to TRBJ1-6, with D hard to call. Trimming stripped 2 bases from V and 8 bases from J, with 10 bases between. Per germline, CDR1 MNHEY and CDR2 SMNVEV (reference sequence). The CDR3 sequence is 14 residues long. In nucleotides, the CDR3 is TGTGCCAGCAGTTTAAGGGCGTACGATTCACCCCTCCACTTT. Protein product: CASSLRAYDSPLHF.

The CDR3, as DNA: TGTGCCAGTAGTATAATGGACGGGGCGGCAGATACGCAGTATTTT. Translated, it gives CASSIMDGAADTQYF. This chain joins TRBV19 and TRBJ2-3; D assignment may be TRBD1 or TRBD2 (5 bases each). V was shortened by 2 bases and J by 4 bases, with 13 bases between the two germline ends. Germline values: CDR1 LNHDA, CDR2 SQIVND (reference sequence). This CDR3 has 15 residues.

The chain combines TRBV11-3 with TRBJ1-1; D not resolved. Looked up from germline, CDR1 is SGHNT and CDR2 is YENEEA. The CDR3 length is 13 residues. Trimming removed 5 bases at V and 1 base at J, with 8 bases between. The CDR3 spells CASSHTENTEAFF. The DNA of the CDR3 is TGTGCCAGCAGCCATACGGAGAACACTGAAGCTTTCTTT.

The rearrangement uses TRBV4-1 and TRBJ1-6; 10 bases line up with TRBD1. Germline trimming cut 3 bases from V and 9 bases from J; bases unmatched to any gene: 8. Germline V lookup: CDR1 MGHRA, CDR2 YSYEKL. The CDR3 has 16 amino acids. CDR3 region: CASSHPGRDRGSPLHF. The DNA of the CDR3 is TGCGCCAGCAGCCACCCCGGCCGGGACAGGGGTTCACCCCTCCACTTT.

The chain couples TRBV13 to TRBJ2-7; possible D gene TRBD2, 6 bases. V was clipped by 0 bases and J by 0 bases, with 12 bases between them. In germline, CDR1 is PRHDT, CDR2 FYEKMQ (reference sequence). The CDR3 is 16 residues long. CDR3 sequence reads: CASSLGLGGSSYEQYF. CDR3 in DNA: TGTGCCAGCAGCTTAGGCCTGGGGGGAAGCTCCTACGAGCAGTACTTC.

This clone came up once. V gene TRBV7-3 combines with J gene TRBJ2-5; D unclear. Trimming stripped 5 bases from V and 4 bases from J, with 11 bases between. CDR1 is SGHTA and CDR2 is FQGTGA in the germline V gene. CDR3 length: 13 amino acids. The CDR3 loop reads CASSLGRRETQYF. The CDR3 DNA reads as TGTGCCAGCAGCCTCGGGCGACGAGAGACCCAGTACTTC.

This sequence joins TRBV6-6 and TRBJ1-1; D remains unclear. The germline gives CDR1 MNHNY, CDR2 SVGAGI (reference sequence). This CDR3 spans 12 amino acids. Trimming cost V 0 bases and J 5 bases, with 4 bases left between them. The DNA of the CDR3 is TGTGCCAGCAGTTACTCGTATACTGAAGCTTTCTTT. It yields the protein CASSYSYTEAFF.